The 27 T cell receptor beta chains given below trace back to one sample, sequenced in a study of cytomegalovirus exposure and HLA in healthy donors. With 60 Vbeta and 13 Jbeta primers, the PCR was carried out. The assay was immunoSEQ multiplex PCR, and TCRdb's table has in-frame clones only and misses some. The sample lists roughly 200,000 clones, 79% occurring once. Sequencing was performed on PBMCs. The receptors stem from a woman younger than 45 in good health and CMV-seropositive.

This rearrangement joins TRBV10-3 to TRBJ1-2, with a tentative D call TRBD1 (6 bases). CDR3 length: 14 amino acids. V lost 3 bases to trimming and J lost 5 bases, with 13 bases between them. Germline loops: CDR1 ENHRY, CDR2 SYGVKD. CDR3 in amino acids: CAISEGDIGYGYTF. The CDR3 DNA is TGTGCCATCAGTGAAGGGGACATTGGATATGGCTACACCTTC.

This rearrangement joins TRBV13 to TRBJ2-7; 10 nucleotides line up with TRBD1. Trimming at V came to 5 bases and at J to 0 bases, leaving 7 bases not matched to a gene. The germline gives CDR1 PRHDT, CDR2 FYEKMQ (reference sequence). The CDR3 spans 16 residues. The CDR3 sequence: CASSPRRTGGSYEQYF. CDR3 bases: TGTGCCAGCAGCCCAAGGAGGACAGGGGGCTCCTACGAGCAGTACTTC.

The rearrangement uses TRBV6-1 and TRBJ1-2, with 8 bases matching TRBD1. Germline V gene lookup returns CDR1 MNHNS and CDR2 SASEGT. V lost 0 bases, J lost 3 bases, and 3 bases stayed unmatched. There are 15 residues in the CDR3. CDR3 amino acids: CASSEADRDDYGYTF. The CDR3 nucleotides are TGTGCCAGCAGTGAAGCGGACAGGGATGACTATGGCTACACCTTC.

This CDR3 is CASSLWQGSNQPQHF. In nucleotides, the CDR3 is TGTGCCAGCAGCTTGTGGCAGGGGAGCAATCAGCCCCAGCATTTT. The rearrangement joins TRBV5-8 to TRBJ1-5; a weak D match, TRBD1 (6 bases). V shed 1 base and J shed 1 base, with 9 bases lying between them. Germline CDR1 and CDR2: SGHTS and YDEGEE. This CDR3 contains 15 residues.

V gene TRBV7-2 combines with J gene TRBJ1-5; 7 positions agree with TRBD1. The CDR3 length is 13 residues. CDR1 SGHTA and CDR2 FQGNSA come from the germline V gene. The V segment lost 5 bases and the J segment 10 bases; nucleotides outside the gene matches: 8. The CDR3 is CASSPDRAQPQHF. CDR3 nucleotide sequence: TGTGCCAGCAGCCCCGACAGGGCCCAACCCCAGCATTTT.

The chain couples TRBV27 to TRBJ1-5; 8 bases are shared with TRBD1. Germline CDR1 MNHEY, CDR2 SMNVEV (reference sequence). Trimming took 6 bases from V and 6 from J; bases not matched to a gene: 13. The CDR3 spans 16 residues. CDR3 DNA sequence: TGTGCCAGCAGCCCCAATATGGACAGGGCGGGTCAGCCCCAGCATTTT. It yields the protein CASSPNMDRAGQPQHF.

Comments on this clone: Other DNA sequences in the sample encode the same CDR3. The rearrangement joins TRBV2 to TRBJ1-5; D remains unclear. Germline lookup yields CDR1 SNHLY and CDR2 FYNNEI. V dropped 1 base and J dropped 14 bases, with 9 bases sitting between them. The CDR3 is 11 amino acids. The CDR3 loop is CASSEGRPKHF. CDR3 DNA: TGTGCCAGCAGTGAAGGGAGGCCGAAGCATTTT.

This clone has more than one count but fewer than ten. This chain uses TRBV11-2 with TRBJ1-4; TRBD1 might be the D (5 bases). CDR1 and CDR2 from the germline V gene are SGHAT and FQNNGV. This CDR3 is built from 17 residues. Trimming shortened V by 1 base and J by 3 bases, and 15 bases separated the two germline ends. In nucleotides, the CDR3 is TGTGCCAGCAGCTTAGGGGGGGGGTATTCGTCTAATGAAAAACTGTTTTTT. Its protein is CASSLGGGYSSNEKLFF.

The chain carries TRBV10-2 and TRBJ1-6; 8 bases map to TRBD1. Germline assignment: CDR1 WSHSY and CDR2 SAAADI. The V gene end was trimmed by 7 bases and the J gene end by 7 bases; junction bases not matched to a gene: 3. There are 13 residues in the CDR3. The CDR3 DNA follows: TGCGCCAGCACTCGACAGGGGAATTCACCCCTCCACTTT. Residues: CASTRQGNSPLHF.

CDR3 loop: CASSLSVAGGLRETQYF. Written as DNA, the CDR3 is TGTGCCAGCAGCTTATCAGTAGCGGGAGGGCTAAGAGAGACCCAGTACTTC. The rearrangement links TRBV7-8 to TRBJ2-5, with 11 bases lining up with TRBD2. The CDR3 covers 17 residues. V was pared by 2 bases and J by 4 bases, with 9 bases of the junction left unmatched. Germline V lookup: CDR1 SGHVS, CDR2 FQNEAQ.

This chain links TRBV23-1 with TRBJ2-1; the match to TRBD1 covers 11 bases. TRBV23-1 is an open reading frame, and its role is uncertain. CDR3 length: 19 amino acids. With 2 bases clipped from V and 1 base from J, the junction kept 10 bases outside the gene matches. CDR3 residues: CASSQTPDRGLESYNEQFF. The CDR3 DNA follows: TGCGCCAGCAGTCAAACGCCGGACAGGGGGCTAGAGTCCTACAATGAGCAGTTCTTC.

There are a few counts of this clone. The chain combines TRBV6-5 with TRBJ1-1; D is undetermined. The germline gives CDR1 MNHEY, CDR2 SVGAGI. The CDR3 runs to 15 residues. V was trimmed by 5 bases and J by 0 bases, leaving 13 bases between them. Written as DNA, the CDR3 is TGTGCCAGCAGTACCCAACAGCTAATGAACACTGAAGCTTTCTTT. Amino acid sequence: CASSTQQLMNTEAFF.

The V gene is TRBV9, the J gene TRBJ2-1; TRBD2 is a possible D gene (6 bases). Trimming removed 3 bases at V and 1 base at J, with 14 bases between. The CDR3 length is 16 residues. CDR1 is SGDLS and CDR2 is YYNGEE in the germline V gene. The CDR3 reads CASSGGVASSYNEQFF. The CDR3 nucleotides read TGTGCCAGCAGCGGGGGGGTGGCAAGTTCCTACAATGAGCAGTTCTTC.

This clone has a handful of counts. This sequence joins TRBV7-6 and TRBJ2-2, with D tentatively TRBD1 (5 bases). Trimming removed 2 bases from V and 0 bases from J, with 7 bases in between. The CDR3 consists of 15 residues. From germline, CDR1 is SGHVS and CDR2 FNYEAQ. Here the CDR3 reads CASSLHRTNTGELFF. The CDR3 bases are TGTGCCAGCAGCTTACACAGGACGAACACCGGGGAGCTGTTTTTT.

V is TRBV7-2 and J is TRBJ2-5; TRBD2 aligns across 12 bases. V lost 4 bases to trimming and J lost 0 bases; unmatched junction nucleotides: 9. This CDR3 region has 18 residues. From germline, CDR1 is SGHTA and CDR2 FQGNSA. The CDR3 nucleotides read TGTGCCAGCAGCTACAGAGGACTAGCGGGACCGTACCAAGAGACCCAGTACTTC. This codes for CASSYRGLAGPYQETQYF.

The sample holds one count of this clone. The chain uses TRBV5-1 and TRBJ2-7; the D gene is possibly TRBD2 (6 bases). Germline lookup yields CDR1 SGHRS and CDR2 YFSETQ. V was clipped by 2 bases and J by 5 bases, with 14 bases between them. CDR3 length: 14 residues. The CDR3 loop reads CASSLGGVENEQYF. The CDR3 DNA is TGCGCCAGCAGCTTAGGCGGGGTGGAGAACGAGCAGTACTTC.

This chain links TRBV9 with TRBJ2-7; tentatively, D is TRBD2 (6 bases). CDR3 size: 14 residues. V dropped 4 bases and J dropped 5 bases, with 16 bases sitting between them. Germline V gene data show CDR1 as SGDLS and CDR2 as YYNGEE. This CDR3 is CASSSEVGGHEQYF. CDR3 bases: TGTGCCAGCAGCTCAGAAGTGGGAGGACACGAGCAGTACTTC.

The chain has TRBV27 and TRBJ2-3, with TRBD2 as a possible D gene (6 bases). Germline CDR1 reads MNHEY; CDR2 reads SMNVEV (reference sequence). This CDR3 spans 17 amino acids. Trimming removed 5 bases at V and 3 bases at J, with 21 bases between. CDR3 residues: CASSPPGGVVVTDTQYF. As DNA, the CDR3 is TGTGCCAGCAGTCCACCCGGCGGGGTGGTTGTGACAGATACGCAGTATTTT.

The genes are TRBV10-3 and TRBJ2-3, with 12 bases aligning to TRBD2. The CDR3 is 16 residues long. From germline, CDR1 is ENHRY and CDR2 SYGVKD. V lost 7 bases and J lost 2; bases outside the gene matches: 7. In DNA form, the CDR3 reads TGTGCCATCAACGCCTGGACTAGCGGGACCACAGATACGCAGTATTTT. This codes for CAINAWTSGTTDTQYF.

This clone appeared a single time. V usage is TRBV5-1 and J usage is TRBJ2-7, with 9 bases that match TRBD2. The CDR3 runs to 16 residues. The V segment lost 2 bases and the J segment 0 bases; nucleotides outside the gene matches: 6. Germline V CDR1 and CDR2: SGHRS, YFSETQ. The chain's CDR3 is CASSFSSGALSYEQYF. The CDR3 DNA follows: TGCGCCAGCAGCTTCTCTAGCGGGGCCCTCTCCTACGAGCAGTACTTC.

This chain links TRBV27 with TRBJ2-7; D remains unclear. The CDR3 spans 13 residues. Germline lookup yields CDR1 MNHEY and CDR2 SMNVEV (reference sequence). Trimming pared 5 bases from V and 3 bases from J, leaving 11 bases between. CDR3 loop: CASSPLGYYEQYF. The CDR3 region has the DNA TGTGCCAGCAGTCCTCTAGGATACTACGAGCAGTACTTC.

The rearrangement uses TRBV9 and TRBJ1-4; 9 nucleotides line up with TRBD1. There are 16 residues in the CDR3. Germline CDR1 is SGDLS and CDR2 is YYNGEE. V lost 3 bases, J lost 4 bases, and 7 bases stayed unmatched. The CDR3 sequence is CASSGGTGSNNEKLFF. The CDR3 DNA reads TGTGCCAGCAGCGGAGGGACAGGGAGTAATAATGAAAAACTGTTTTTT.

This chain connects TRBV7-9 to TRBJ2-2; possibly TRBD2 for D (6 bases). The CDR3 has 16 residues. V was clipped by 5 bases and J by 7 bases, with 20 bases between them. The germline CDR1 and CDR2 sequences are SEHNR and FQNEAQ (reference sequence). CDR3 region: CASSPHRGKKNGELFF. CDR3 coding DNA: TGTGCCAGCAGCCCCCATCGCGGGAAGAAGAACGGGGAGCTGTTTTTT.

J is TRBJ2-7 and V is TRBV4-1, with a possible D match to TRBD1 (6 bases). V dropped 1 base and J dropped 4 bases, with 11 bases sitting between them. The germline CDR1 and CDR2 sequences are MGHRA and YSYEKL. This CDR3 contains 14 residues. CDR3: CASSQGTGWYEQYF. Here the CDR3 DNA reads TGCGCCAGCAGCCAAGGTACAGGGTGGTACGAGCAGTACTTC.

The V gene is TRBV6-5, the J gene TRBJ1-2, with a tentative D call TRBD1 (6 bases). In germline, CDR1 is MNHEY, CDR2 SVGAGI. V lost 3 bases, J lost 0 bases, and 11 bases lay in between. The CDR3 length is 15 residues. The CDR3 reads CASSYRTDANYGYTF. The CDR3 DNA reads as TGTGCCAGCAGTTATAGGACAGACGCTAACTATGGCTACACCTTC.

The gene calls are TRBV2 and TRBJ1-2, with 9 bases fitting TRBD1. Germline CDR1 SNHLY, CDR2 FYNNEI. The CDR3 contains 15 residues. The V and J ends lost 3 bases and 5 bases, in that order; junction bases with no gene match: 7. CDR3: CASSERGQGFYGYTF. The CDR3 nucleotides read TGTGCCAGCAGTGAGAGGGGACAGGGTTTTTATGGCTACACCTTC.

The rearrangement links TRBV4-1 to TRBJ1-3; possibly TRBD1 for D (6 bases). From germline, CDR1 is MGHRA and CDR2 YSYEKL. V lost 1 base and J 0 bases, leaving 10 bases between the germline ends. The CDR3 runs 16 residues. This chain's CDR3 is CASSQGVDSSGNTIYF. The CDR3 nucleotides read TGCGCCAGCAGCCAAGGGGTGGACAGCTCTGGAAACACCATATATTTT.